These 32 T cell receptor beta chains share one sample of origin, sequenced in a study of cytomegalovirus exposure and HLA in healthy donors. Vbeta (60) and Jbeta (13) primers were used in the PCR. Produced via immunoSEQ multiplex PCR; TCRdb's table is partial and in-frame only. The table records over 130,000 clones, roughly 86% of them present only once. The sequenced material came from PBMCs. The receptors were gathered from a woman between 40 and 55 years old in good health and CMV-seronegative.

The rearrangement joins TRBV2 to TRBJ1-4; unclear D gene. CDR3 length: 14 amino acids. V lost 6 bases and J 0 bases, leaving 8 bases between the germline ends. Looked up from germline, CDR1 is SNHLY and CDR2 is FYNNEI. The CDR3 sequence: CASRLGATNEKLFF. DNA of the CDR3: TGTGCCAGCAGGCTGGGAGCAACTAATGAAAAACTGTTTTTT.

The chain employs TRBV9 and TRBJ2-1; 8 positions match TRBD2. Germline V gives CDR1 SGDLS, CDR2 YYNGEE. Unmatched junction bases numbered 2, after V lost 0 bases and J lost 6 bases. The CDR3 has 14 residues. CDR3 sequence reads: CASSVEGLVNEQFF. In DNA, the CDR3 is TGTGCCAGCAGCGTAGAGGGACTAGTCAATGAGCAGTTCTTC.

The genes are TRBV23-1 and TRBJ2-7; 7 nucleotides align to TRBD2. TRBV23-1 falls under the ORF class, with uncertain function. This CDR3 has 17 residues. V was clipped by 8 bases and J by 0 bases; unmatched bases: 16. The DNA for the CDR3 is TGCGCCAGCCCAGATTTTCTCGCGGGAGTCCACTCCTACGAGCAGTACTTC. Translated: CASPDFLAGVHSYEQYF.

This chain joins TRBV28 and TRBJ2-1; D is perhaps TRBD1 (5 bases). V lost 7 bases, J lost 3 bases, and 13 bases lay in between. Germline V gene lookup returns CDR1 MDHEN and CDR2 SYDVKM. This CDR3 region has 14 residues. The chain's CDR3 is CASTTNRGYNEQFF. CDR3 in DNA: TGTGCCAGCACTACGAATAGGGGCTACAATGAGCAGTTCTTC.

V usage is TRBV6-5 and J usage is TRBJ2-7, with 13 bases fitting TRBD2. Germline lookup yields CDR1 MNHEY and CDR2 SVGAGI. J lost 2 bases, V lost 6 bases, and 4 bases had no gene match. The CDR3 totals 15 residues. The CDR3 bases are TGTGCCAGCAGCCAGGGGACTAGCGGGACCTACGAGCAGTACTTC. It encodes CASSQGTSGTYEQYF.

The chain employs TRBV4-1 and TRBJ2-3, with TRBD2 matching 7 bases. There are 16 residues in the CDR3. After removal of 3 bases from V and 4 bases from J, the junction contained 10 bases not matched to a gene. The germline V gene has CDR1 MGHRA and CDR2 YSYEKL. The CDR3 DNA is TGCGCCAGCAGCCACGGGGGTCGGGCGGGAGCAGATACGCAGTATTTT. This translates into CASSHGGRAGADTQYF.

The rearrangement joins TRBV7-8 to TRBJ2-7; 9 bases match TRBD2. Germline CDR1 and CDR2: SGHVS and FQNEAQ. The V and J ends lost 3 bases and 0 bases, in that order; junction bases with no gene match: 12. CDR3 length: 18 amino acids. CDR3 protein: CASSLGQASGTSSYEQYF. The CDR3 DNA sequence: TGTGCCAGCAGCTTGGGCCAGGCTAGCGGGACCAGCTCCTACGAGCAGTACTTC.

The chain recombines TRBV11-3 with TRBJ2-7, with 8 bases identical to TRBD2. V gave up 6 bases and J gave up 3 bases; unmatched junction bases: 7. The CDR3 is 14 residues long. The germline gives CDR1 SGHNT, CDR2 YENEEA. CDR3 in DNA: TGTGCCAGCAGGCCGACCGGGACTAGCTACGAGCAGTACTTC. Amino acids: CASRPTGTSYEQYF.

J is TRBJ2-5 and V is TRBV2; weak D call: TRBD1 (6 bases). The end of the DNA aligns better with TRBJ2-7, so the J call may be wrong. The CDR3 is 15 amino acids. The germline V gene has CDR1 SNHLY and CDR2 FYNNEI. CDR3 sequence (DNA): TGTGCCAGCAGTGATGAGGGGGTGGGCCCCTACGAGCAGTACTTC. As protein: CASSDEGVGPYEQYF.

The chain has TRBV7-9 and TRBJ2-7; tentatively, D is TRBD2 (5 bases). Trimming removed 2 bases at V and 5 bases at J, with 7 bases between. Germline CDR1 SEHNR, CDR2 FQNEAQ (reference sequence). This CDR3 region has 12 residues. The CDR3 is CASSLSADEQYF. The CDR3 coding sequence is TGTGCCAGCAGCTTATCAGCGGACGAGCAGTACTTC.

This clone was seen a single time. V is TRBV9 and J is TRBJ2-7, with 9 bases lining up with TRBD2. This CDR3 is built from 19 residues. Germline V gene lookup returns CDR1 SGDLS and CDR2 YYNGEE. Trimming cost V 2 bases and J 3 bases; bases outside gene matches: 18. For the CDR3, the DNA is TGTGCCAGCAGCGTGATCTTCAGGGCGGGAGGGCCTTTTCACTACGAGCAGTACTTC. It yields the protein CASSVIFRAGGPFHYEQYF. The full variable domain, with the rest looked up from reference TRBV9 and TRBJ2-7, is DSGVTQTPKHLITATGQRVTLRCSPRSGDLSVYWYQQSLDQGLQFLIQYYNGEERAKGNILERFSAQQFPDLHSELNLSSLELGDSALYFCASSVIFRAGGPFHYEQYFGPGTRLTVT.

The chain recombines TRBV6-5 with TRBJ1-1; TRBD1 matches 7 bases. The germline V gene encodes CDR1 MNHEY and CDR2 SVGAGI. J lost 2 bases, V lost 7 bases, and 7 bases had no gene match. The CDR3 is made up of 14 amino acids. CDR3 sequence reads: CASKKGQANTEAFF. In DNA, the CDR3 is TGTGCCAGCAAAAAAGGACAGGCCAACACTGAAGCTTTCTTT.

The V and J genes are TRBV18 and TRBJ1-1; D possibly corresponds to TRBD1 (5 bases). This CDR3 spans 15 amino acids. Looked up from germline, CDR1 is KGHSH and CDR2 is LQKENI. V was cut by 4 bases and J by 3 bases, with 15 bases left in between. CDR3 loop: CASSRVTPGYTEAFF. CDR3 nucleotides: TGTGCCAGCTCACGGGTCACCCCAGGGTACACTGAAGCTTTCTTT.

V gene TRBV29-1 combines with J gene TRBJ2-5; 13 nucleotides align to TRBD2. The J segment lost 5 bases and the V segment lost 6 bases, leaving 6 bases of the junction unmatched. CDR1 and CDR2 (germline): SQVTM, ANQGSEA. The CDR3 is 14 amino acids. CDR3 region: CSVSLAGGRETQYF. The CDR3 region has the DNA TGCAGCGTCTCACTAGCGGGAGGGCGGGAGACCCAGTACTTC.

The CDR3 DNA is TGCGCCAGCAGCTTGGGAGTCGGGGGCACAGATACGCAGTATTTT. Translation: CASSLGVGGTDTQYF. V gene TRBV5-1 combines with J gene TRBJ2-3, with D maybe TRBD2 (5 bases). The V end was cut by 0 bases, the J end by 1 base, with 9 bases between. The CDR3 loop spans 15 amino acids. The germline gives CDR1 SGHRS, CDR2 YFSETQ. The full variable domain, its missing parts supplied by reference TRBV5-1 and TRBJ2-3, is KAGVTQTPRYLIKTRGQQVTLSCSPISGHRSVSWYQQTPGQGLQFLFEYFSETQRNKGNFPGRFSGRQFSNSRSEMNVSTLELGDSALYLCASSLGVGGTDTQYFGPGTRLTVL.

The V gene is TRBV2, the J gene TRBJ2-1; possible D gene TRBD1, 5 bases. The CDR3 is 15 amino acids. Germline CDR1 reads SNHLY; CDR2 reads FYNNEI. V was clipped by 4 bases and J by 0 bases, with 10 bases between them. CDR3 nucleotides: TGTGCCAGCAGTGTAGACGGACACTCCTACAATGAGCAGTTCTTC. Protein: CASSVDGHSYNEQFF.

The chain links TRBV7-2 to TRBJ1-4; D remains unclear. CDR3 length: 16 amino acids. The V end was cut by 5 bases, the J end by 5 bases, with 18 bases between. CDR1 is SGHTA and CDR2 is FQGNSA in the germline V gene. CDR3 coding DNA: TGTGCCAGCAGCATAGGGTCGACAAGCTACAATGAAAAACTGTTTTTT. This sequence encodes CASSIGSTSYNEKLFF. The variable domain in full, completed from reference TRBV7-2 and TRBJ1-4, reads GAGVSQSPSNKVTEKGKDVELRCDPISGHTALYWYRQSLGQGLEFLIYFQGNSAPDKSGLPSDRFSAERTGGSVSTLTIQRTQQEDSAVYLCASSIGSTSYNEKLFFGSGTQLSVL.

This rearrangement joins TRBV5-6 to TRBJ1-4; 9 bases line up with TRBD1. The V gene end was trimmed by 2 bases and the J gene end by 7 bases; junction bases not matched to a gene: 3. CDR1 SGHDT and CDR2 YYEEEE come from the germline V gene. The CDR3 spans 14 residues. CDR3 nucleotides: TGTGCCAGCAGCTTTGGACAGGGGATTGAAAAACTGTTTTTT. Its protein product is CASSFGQGIEKLFF.

The chain uses TRBV29-1 and TRBJ2-7, with D perhaps matching TRBD1 (5 bases). The V and J ends lost 6 bases and 3 bases respectively, with 12 bases between them. The CDR3 is 12 amino acids. From germline, CDR1 is SQVTM and CDR2 ANQGSEA. Written as DNA, the CDR3 is TGCAGCGTGCTGGACACGGGCTACGAGCAGTACTTC. This encodes CSVLDTGYEQYF.

Comment on this clone: The germline gene is not matched at one end of the junction; a read error may be the cause. The chain is built from TRBV7-9 and TRBJ1-1; possibly TRBD1 for D (5 bases). This CDR3 spans 12 amino acids. CDR1 and CDR2 (germline): SEHNR, FQNEAQ (reference sequence). CDR3 in DNA: TGTTCCAGCAGCCCGGGGGGAACTGAAGCTTTCTTT. Its protein is CSSSPGGTEAFF. The full variable domain, with the rest looked up from reference TRBV7-9 and TRBJ1-1, is DTGVSQNPRHKITKRGQNVTFRCDPISEHNRLYWYRQTLGQGPEFLTYFQNEAQLEKSRLLSDRFSAERPKGSFSTLEIQRTEQGDSAMYLCSSSPGGTEAFFGQGTRLTVV.

The rearrangement uses TRBV9 and TRBJ2-1; tentatively, D is TRBD2 (5 bases). The CDR3 runs 14 residues. Trimming stripped 0 bases from V and 9 bases from J, with 13 bases between. The V gene's germline CDR1 is SGDLS and CDR2 YYNGEE. The CDR3 region is CASSVEVSEGEQFF. DNA of the CDR3: TGTGCCAGCAGCGTAGAGGTGAGCGAGGGTGAGCAGTTCTTC. The full variable domain, rest sourced from reference TRBV9 and TRBJ2-1, is DSGVTQTPKHLITATGQRVTLRCSPRSGDLSVYWYQQSLDQGLQFLIQYYNGEERAKGNILERFSAQQFPDLHSELNLSSLELGDSALYFCASSVEVSEGEQFFGPGTRLTVL.

About this clone itself: A read error may produce the germline difference seen at one junction end. The rearrangement links TRBV7-9 to TRBJ1-5; D uncertain. This CDR3 contains 14 residues. Germline CDR1 SEHNR, CDR2 FQNEAQ (reference sequence). CDR3: CSSRNSASSGPQHF. The CDR3 DNA reads TGTTCCAGCCGAAACTCGGCCTCTTCGGGTCCCCAGCATTTT.

This clone showed up just once. The chain carries TRBV10-3 and TRBJ1-2, with D possibly TRBD1 on 6 matching bases. This CDR3 is built from 14 residues. Trimming removed 10 bases from V and 5 bases from J, with 20 bases in between. CDR1 is ENHRY and CDR2 is SYGVKD in the germline V gene. The CDR3 is CATQLPDSVYGYTF. The CDR3, as DNA: TGTGCCACCCAACTCCCGGACAGCGTTTATGGCTACACCTTC.

This rearrangement joins TRBV9 to TRBJ2-3; D may be TRBD1 (5 bases). Trimming cost V 7 bases and J 5 bases, with 14 bases left between them. Germline CDR1 reads SGDLS; CDR2 reads YYNGEE. The CDR3 loop spans 13 amino acids. CDR3 in amino acids: CASGRWGGDTQYF. The CDR3 bases are TGTGCCAGCGGTCGGTGGGGCGGAGATACGCAGTATTTT.

This rearrangement joins TRBV7-2 to TRBJ1-5; 7 bases align to TRBD1. The CDR3 is made up of 15 amino acids. V lost 5 bases, J lost 2 bases, and 6 bases stayed unmatched. Germline CDR1 reads SGHTA; CDR2 reads FQGNSA. CDR3 bases: TGTGCCAGCAGCCGGACAGGATATGGCAATCAGCCCCAGCATTTT. It yields the protein CASSRTGYGNQPQHF. Full variable domain (rest looked up from reference TRBV7-2 and TRBJ1-5): GAGVSQSPSNKVTEKGKDVELRCDPISGHTALYWYRQSLGQGLEFLIYFQGNSAPDKSGLPSDRFSAERTGGSVSTLTIQRTQQEDSAVYLCASSRTGYGNQPQHFGDGTRLSIL.

CDR3 nucleotide sequence: TGTGCCAGCAACAACAGGGACCGAGATACGCAGTATTTT. Translated: CASNNRDRDTQYF. The chain combines TRBV7-2 with TRBJ2-3; perhaps TRBD1 as D (6 bases). CDR1 and CDR2 from the germline V gene are SGHTA and FQGNSA. V lost 7 bases and J lost 5, with 13 bases in between. This CDR3 is built from 13 residues.

CDR3 DNA sequence: TGTGCCAGCAGCTTAGTGAGGGCAGGGGCGATAGCCAAAAACATTCAGTACTTC. Amino acids: CASSLVRAGAIAKNIQYF. V gene TRBV7-8 combines with J gene TRBJ2-4, with a possible D match to TRBD1 (6 bases). Germline V gives CDR1 SGHVS, CDR2 FQNEAQ. The V and J ends lost 1 base and 0 bases respectively, with 16 bases between them. The CDR3 covers 18 residues. The variable domain in full, completed from reference TRBV7-8 and TRBJ2-4, reads GAGVSQSPRYKVAKRGQDVALRCDPISGHVSLFWYQQALGQGPEFLTYFQNEAQLDKSGLPSDRFFAERPEGSVSTLKIQRTQQEDSAVYLCASSLVRAGAIAKNIQYFGAGTRLSVL.

The chain combines TRBV6-1 with TRBJ2-1; perhaps TRBD2 as D (6 bases). The CDR3 is made up of 13 amino acids. The V gene lost 10 bases and the J gene lost 0 bases, with 10 bases spanning the gap. Germline CDR1 and CDR2: MNHNS and SASEGT. The CDR3 region has the DNA TGTGCCACCATGGGGGGCTCCTACAATGAGCAGTTCTTC. This gives the protein CATMGGSYNEQFF.

The V call is TRBV4-1, the J call TRBJ2-2; TRBD2 might be the D (6 bases). The V end lost 1 base, the J end lost 5 bases, and 14 bases lay between the germline ends. The germline gives CDR1 MGHRA, CDR2 YSYEKL. CDR3 length equals 16 residues. This CDR3 reads CASSQVRLALTGELFF. CDR3 DNA: TGCGCCAGCAGCCAAGTGCGCCTAGCGTTAACCGGGGAGCTGTTTTTT.

The chain links TRBV9 to TRBJ2-1; TRBD2 agrees at 11 bases. The trim removed 5 bases at V and 7 bases at J, leaving 11 bases unmatched. Germline CDR1 SGDLS, CDR2 YYNGEE. The CDR3 contains 16 residues. The chain's CDR3 is CASSSGRAGKGNEQFF. The CDR3 DNA follows: TGTGCCAGCAGTAGCGGGAGGGCCGGTAAAGGGAATGAGCAGTTCTTC.

The chain recombines TRBV11-3 with TRBJ2-1; 8 bases fit TRBD2. The CDR3 extends over 17 amino acids. Germline CDR1 and CDR2: SGHNT and YENEEA. V was pared by 5 bases and J by 6 bases, with 15 bases of the junction left unmatched. The DNA for the CDR3 is TGTGCCAGCAGCCGCACCTTGGACAGCGGGACTAGCAATGAGCAGTTCTTC. It is translated as CASSRTLDSGTSNEQFF.

The rearrangement links TRBV9 to TRBJ2-5, with D maybe TRBD2 (6 bases). Germline lookup yields CDR1 SGDLS and CDR2 YYNGEE. The CDR3 has 14 amino acids. V was cut by 1 base and J by 6 bases, with 13 bases left in between. CDR3 loop: CASSVQVGSQTQYF. The CDR3 DNA is TGTGCCAGCAGCGTACAGGTCGGGAGTCAGACCCAGTACTTC. Based on the CDR3 plus reference TRBV9 and TRBJ2-5, the full variable domain is DSGVTQTPKHLITATGQRVTLRCSPRSGDLSVYWYQQSLDQGLQFLIQYYNGEERAKGNILERFSAQQFPDLHSELNLSSLELGDSALYFCASSVQVGSQTQYFGPGTRLLVL.